This is a list of T cell receptor beta chains from one sample in a study of OX40 agonist ivuxolimab in advanced cancers. Assay: immunoSEQ multiplex PCR; the TCRdb copy retains only in-frame clones and omits some. The sample lists 20,000 to 25,000 clones, 75% to 95% occurring once. The material sequenced was CD4+ or CD8+ T cells sorted from blood, taken in a trial of the OX40 agonist ivuxolimab. These TCRs come from an adult with an advanced solid tumor such as melanoma, head and neck, liver or kidney cancer. Both conserved end residues are part of each CDR3. Fields, in order: D gene, clone size, V gene, J gene, CDR3 DNA, CDR3 protein. The D gene is left open where the match is weak. Rows give clone size only sometimes, using once, few, many, or a class for an expanded clone.

TRBD2	NA	TRBV4-2	TRBJ2-7	TGTGCCAGCAGCCAAACGACTAGCGGGGGCTACTCCTACGAGCAGTACTTC	CASSQTTSGGYSYEQYF
NA	NA	TRBV6-5	TRBJ2-3	TGTGCCAGCAGATTCCTCGGCAGGAGCACAGATACGCAGTATTTT	CASRFLGRSTDTQYF
NA	NA	TRBV7-9	TRBJ2-2	TGTGCCAGCAGCTTAGCTTCAGGGGCGAACACCGGGGAGCTGTTTTTT	CASSLASGANTGELFF
TRBD2	NA	TRBV7-7	TRBJ2-5	TGTGCTAGCAGCTGGGGGACTAGCCGGCAAGAGACCCAGTACTTC	CASSWGTSRQETQYF
NA	NA	TRBV21-1	TRBJ2-7	TGTGCCAGCAGCAAGGGACAGATATACGAGCAGTACTTC	CASSKGQIYEQYF
NA	NA	TRBV27	TRBJ2-4	TGTGCCAGCAGTTCTGAAAACTTAGCCAAAAACATTCAGTACTTC	CASSSENLAKNIQYF
NA	NA	TRBV2	TRBJ2-1	TGTGCCAGCAGTCGGGACATGCAGGAGTTCTTC	CASSRDMQEFF
NA	NA	TRBV27	TRBJ1-5	TGTGCCAGCAGTTTTGCCACCACTGCTCAGCCCCAGCATTTT	CASSFATTAQPQHF
NA	NA	TRBV29-1	TRBJ1-1	TGCAGCGTTGAAGGCTCGGGAATGAACACTGAAGCTTTCTTT	CSVEGSGMNTEAFF
TRBD2	NA	TRBV5-4	TRBJ2-7	TGTGCCAGCAGCCATCAAGGCGGGGGCTCCTACGAGCAGTACTTC	CASSHQGGGSYEQYF
NA	NA	TRBV30	TRBJ1-5	TGTGCCTGGAGTGTGGGGCGATACGGGGGCAATCAGCCCCAGCATTTT	CAWSVGRYGGNQPQHF
NA	NA	TRBV27	TRBJ1-6	TGTGCCAGCAGTCCAACACTTCCCGGCTCCTATAATTCACCCCTCCACTTT	CASSPTLPGSYNSPLHF
NA	NA	TRBV7-9	TRBJ2-1	TGTGCCAGCAGCCACTCGGGAGCTGAGCAGTTCTTC	CASSHSGAEQFF
TRBD1	NA	TRBV11-2	TRBJ2-3	TGTGCCAGCAGCTTAGTTTCGGGACAGGGCCGTTTATTCACAGATACGCAGTATTTT	CASSLVSGQGRLFTDTQYF
TRBD1	NA	TRBV2	TRBJ2-1	TGTGCCAGCAGAGACGGACAGGGCGGATACAATGAGCAGTTCTTC	CASRDGQGGYNEQFF
NA	NA	TRBV5-6	TRBJ2-2	TGTGCCAGCAGCTTGGGCCAGGGGGGCGGGGAGCTGTTTTTT	CASSLGQGGGELFF
NA	NA	TRBV19	TRBJ2-5	TGTGCCACACAGGGTCATCAAGAGACCCAGTACTTC	CATQGHQETQYF
NA	NA	TRBV27	TRBJ2-2	TGTGCCAGCAGTTTGGGCAGAAACACCGGGGAGCTGTTTTTT	CASSLGRNTGELFF
NA	NA	TRBV18	TRBJ1-5	TGTGCCAGCTCACCTGAGGCAGGGGTTCAGCCCCAGCATTTT	CASSPEAGVQPQHF
TRBD2	NA	TRBV4-1	TRBJ2-3	TGCGCCAGCAGCCAAGATCGATTAGCGGGGTTCACAGATACGCAGTATTTT	CASSQDRLAGFTDTQYF
TRBD1	NA	TRBV10-1	TRBJ2-4	TGCGCCAGCAGCAAGGGACAGGCTAAAAACATTCAGTACTTC	CASSKGQAKNIQYF
NA	NA	TRBV7-2	TRBJ2-1	TGTGCCAGCAGCTTATTCGGGCAGGGTGCCAATGAGCAGTTCTTC	CASSLFGQGANEQFF
NA	NA	TRBV7-2	TRBJ1-6	TGTGCCAGCAGCTCTGGACCCTTGAGCTCCTATAATTCACCCCTCCACTTT	CASSSGPLSSYNSPLHF
NA	once	TRBV29-1	TRBJ2-5	TGCAGCGCTATGCCGGGGCCAGGTCAAGAGACCCAGTACTTC	CSAMPGPGQETQYF
NA	NA	TRBV2	TRBJ1-5	TGTGCCAGCAGTGAAGTTTACGGGACGCCGGGGAATCAGCCCCAGCATTTT	CASSEVYGTPGNQPQHF
TRBD1	NA	TRBV7-9	TRBJ2-7	TGTGCCAGCAGCTGGGGACAGGCAGACGACGAGCAGTACTTC	CASSWGQADDEQYF
TRBD1	NA	TRBV5-1	TRBJ2-1	TGCGCCAGCAGCTGGACAGGATCGACCTACAATGAGCAGTTCTTC	CASSWTGSTYNEQFF
TRBD2	NA	TRBV4-2	TRBJ2-3	TGTGCCAGCAGCCCCACTAGCGGGGGGGCGAGGGATACGCAGTATTTT	CASSPTSGGARDTQYF
NA	NA	TRBV10-3	TRBJ1-6	TGTGCCATCAGCGAGGGTTTGAGAACTCCTTCACCCCTCCACTTT	CAISEGLRTPSPLHF
TRBD1	NA	TRBV4-1	TRBJ1-1	TGCGCCAGCAGCCACCAAACAGGGGTGAACACTGAAGCTTTCTTT	CASSHQTGVNTEAFF
NA	NA	TRBV11-1	TRBJ2-1	TGTGCCAGCAGCTTAGGGGGCTCCCCCTACAATGAGCAGTTCTTC	CASSLGGSPYNEQFF
NA	NA	TRBV5-1	TRBJ2-6	TGCGCCAGCAGCTTGGCCCGAGGGGGTACTGGGGCCAACGTCCTGACTTTC	CASSLARGGTGANVLTF
NA	NA	TRBV30	TRBJ2-2	TGTGCCTGGAGTCGGGGGCTAGGCGGGGAGCTGTTTTTT	CAWSRGLGGELFF
TRBD1	NA	TRBV27	TRBJ1-6	TGTGCCAGCAGTTTAGCGGACAGGGCGATCTCACCCCTCCACTTT	CASSLADRAISPLHF
TRBD1	once	TRBV18	TRBJ1-1	TGTGCCAGCACAACAGGGGGAGGCACTGAAGCTTTCTTT	CASTTGGGTEAFF
TRBD1	NA	TRBV7-6	TRBJ2-7	TGTGCCAGCAGCCTACGACCGACAGGGGGCTTCTCCTACGAGCAGTACTTC	CASSLRPTGGFSYEQYF
NA	NA	TRBV7-5	TRBJ2-7	TGTGTCAGAAGCCCCTATGGGAGCACTCACGAGCAGTACTTC	CVRSPYGSTHEQYF
NA	NA	TRBV5-5	TRBJ2-7	TGTGCCAGCAGCTTTTTCGGAGGGCGGCAATACTACGAGCAGTACTTC	CASSFFGGRQYYEQYF
NA	NA	TRBV10-1	TRBJ2-7	TGCGCCAGCAGTGTGGTGGCAGACCTGGAGGGAGAGCAGTACTTC	CASSVVADLEGEQYF
NA	NA	TRBV6-4	TRBJ2-3	TGTGCCAGCAGTGACGCCGGGGGCGGCACAGATACGCAGTATTTT	CASSDAGGGTDTQYF
TRBD1	NA	TRBV30	TRBJ2-3	TGTGCCTGGAGTCCCCCGACAGGGGTGCACTTTACGCAGTATTTT	CAWSPPTGVHFTQYF
TRBD1	NA	TRBV11-3	TRBJ1-2	TGTGCCAGCAGCTCAAGGGGGGACAGGGGCTTCTATGGCTACACCTTC	CASSSRGDRGFYGYTF
NA	NA	TRBV11-2	TRBJ1-3	TGTGCCAGCAGCTTAGTCCCAGGGGTCGGAAACACCATATATTTT	CASSLVPGVGNTIYF
NA	NA	TRBV27	TRBJ2-7	TGTGCCAGCAGTTTAGGTAGGAACTACGAGCAGTACTTC	CASSLGRNYEQYF